A selection of T cell receptor beta chains follows, all from one sample in a study of T cells in Graves' hyperthyroidism and ophthalmopathy. TCRdb re-derived calls from the multiplex PCR reads in MiXCR, one entry per CDR3 protein. Among 250,000 or so distinct CDR3 sequences listed, about 16% were seen once. The sample taken for sequencing was blood. These receptors were obtained from a woman between 18 and 29 years old with Graves' ophthalmopathy. The CDR3 runs from the conserved cysteine through the conserved F or W. Fields, in order: J gene, clone size, V gene, D gene, CDR3 DNA, CDR3 protein. A D gene is named only where the DNA matches it firmly. Clone size is not always given. Where it is, it says once, few, many or a class for expanded clones.

TRBJ2-1 | many | TRBV30 | - | TGTGCCTGGAGTGGCTTAGCGGCACCTAGGTACAATGAGCAGTTCTTC | CAWSGLAAPRYNEQFF
TRBJ1-2 | many | TRBV6-5 | - | TGTGCCAGCAGTTACTCCTACAGGGATGGCTACACCTTC | CASSYSYRDGYTF
TRBJ2-3 | many | TRBV5-1 | TRBD1 | TGCGCCAGCCGGACAGGAAGCCTGACAGATACGCAGTATTTT | CASRTGSLTDTQYF
TRBJ1-2 | many | TRBV6-5 | TRBD1 | TGTGCCAGCAGTTACTTTCCGGGACAGGGGGTTGGCTACACCTTC | CASSYFPGQGVGYTF
TRBJ1-2 | - | TRBV5-1 | TRBD1 | TGCGCCAGCAGCTTGCGAGCACTGAGGGGACAGGGGGCGGTGGGCTACACCTTC | CASSLRALRGQGAVGYTF
TRBJ1-5 | few | TRBV19 | TRBD1 | TGTGCCAGCCGAATACAGGGGTCAGGCAATCAGCCCCAGCATTTT | CASRIQGSGNQPQHF
TRBJ2-7 | many | TRBV28 | TRBD1 | TGTGCCAGCAGTGAGGGACAGCTGAACGAGCAGTACTTC | CASSEGQLNEQYF
TRBJ1-4 | - | TRBV28 | - | TGTGCCAGCAGTGCCGGGACGGGGCATGAAAAACTGTTTTTT | CASSAGTGHEKLFF
TRBJ2-1 | many | TRBV6-1 | TRBD2 | TGTGCCAGCAGTGATTTTAGCGGGAGCTCCTACAATGAGCAGTTCTTC | CASSDFSGSSYNEQFF
TRBJ2-3 | few | TRBV27 | TRBD2 | TGTGCCAGCAGTTTCTTTGCGACTAGCGGGAGGGGAGATACGCAGTATTTT | CASSFFATSGRGDTQYF
TRBJ1-2 | few | TRBV9 | - | TGTGCCAGCAGCGTAGGCAGTGGTCGGGGCTCTCCTTATGGCTACACCTTC | CASSVGSGRGSPYGYTF
TRBJ2-5 | - | TRBV20-1 | TRBD1 | TGCAGTGCCACCTCCTCGACAGGGTTTGGGACCCAGTACTTC | CSATSSTGFGTQYF
TRBJ1-1 | many | TRBV7-3 | - | TGTGCCAGCAGCCGGTCGGGGGGGGCGTATTCGAGCGCTGAAGCTTTCTTT | CASSRSGGAYSSAEAFF
TRBJ2-1 | many | TRBV5-1 | - | TGCGCCAGCAGCGAAAGGACTGGCCCCGGGGAGCAGTTCTTC | CASSERTGPGEQFF
TRBJ1-1 | many | TRBV2 | - | TGTGCCAGCAGTACGAGGGGCCGCGATTTGTGGGGCACTGAAGCTTTCTTT | CASSTRGRDLWGTEAFF
TRBJ1-1 | many | TRBV30 | - | TGTGCCTGGAGTGTTTCGGGGACCTCTGAAGCTTTCTTT | CAWSVSGTSEAFF
TRBJ2-6 | many | TRBV14 | - | TGTGCCAGCAGCCCAAGTAGAGCTGGGGCCAACGTCCTGACTTTC | CASSPSRAGANVLTF
TRBJ2-1 | many | TRBV6-5 | TRBD2 | TGTGCCAGCAGTTACCTAGCGGGAGACAATGAGCAGTTCTTC | CASSYLAGDNEQFF
TRBJ1-1 | - | TRBV5-5 | TRBD1 | TGTGCCAGCAGCTGGGGGACAGTATTGAACACTGAAGCTTTCTTT | CASSWGTVLNTEAFF
TRBJ2-5 | many | TRBV6-1 | - | TGTGCCAGCAGTTACGGGGGTTCAGGGGAGACCCAGTACTTC | CASSYGGSGETQYF
TRBJ2-7 | - | TRBV28 | TRBD1 | TGTGCCAGCAGTTTAGGGGGACAGGGGGCCACCCACGAGCAGTACTTC | CASSLGGQGATHEQYF
TRBJ2-5 | many | TRBV12-3/TRBV12-4 | TRBD2 | TGTGCCAGCAGCACGACTAGCGGGGACGAACGAACCCAAGAGACCCAGTACTTC | CASSTTSGDERTQETQYF
TRBJ1-6 | few | TRBV6-1 | - | TGTGCCAGCAGTGAAGACAGCTCCTATAATTCACCCCTCCACTTT | CASSEDSSYNSPLHF
TRBJ2-2 | - | TRBV7-3 | - | TGTGCCAGCAGCCCCCCAGGGACCGGGGAGCTGTTTTTT | CASSPPGTGELFF
TRBJ2-2 | - | TRBV7-6 | - | TGTGCCAGCAGCTTAGGGATAGGATTGAACACCGAGGAGCTGTTTTTT | CASSLGIGLNTEELFF
TRBJ2-5 | few | TRBV4-2 | TRBD2 | TGTGCCAGCAGCCAAGGGACTAGCGGGGTCCAAGAGACCCAGTACTTC | CASSQGTSGVQETQYF
TRBJ2-7 | many | TRBV7-9 | - | TGTGCCAGCAGCCAGATCTCGGACATAACCTACGAGCAGTACTTC | CASSQISDITYEQYF
TRBJ2-5 | once | TRBV12-3/TRBV12-4 | TRBD2 | TGTGCCAGCAGTTACCTACTAGCGGGAGTAGAGACCCAGTACTTC | CASSYLLAGVETQYF
TRBJ2-5 | - | TRBV20-1 | - | TGCAGTGCTCGAACCCCGGTAGGCGGGGACACCGATGGGGAGACCCAGTACTTC | CSARTPVGGDTDGETQYF
TRBJ2-1 | many | TRBV20-1 | TRBD2 | TGCAGTGCTAGACTCTTAGCGGGAGGGCCCTATGAGCAGTTCTTC | CSARLLAGGPYEQFF
TRBJ2-7 | - | TRBV28 | TRBD1 | TGTACCAGCAGTCGGACAGGGGGCGAGCAGTACTTC | CTSSRTGGEQYF
TRBJ1-3 | many | TRBV28 | - | TGTGCCAGCAGTCCTCCCGGGACGCCCGGAAACACCATATATTTT | CASSPPGTPGNTIYF
TRBJ1-5 | - | TRBV7-3 | - | TGTGCCAGCAGGACAGGACCAAATCAGCCCCAGCATTTT | CASRTGPNQPQHF
TRBJ2-7 | many | TRBV29-1 | TRBD1 | TGCAGCGTTGAGGGGACAGGGGGCCGCGAGCAGTACTTC | CSVEGTGGREQYF
TRBJ2-1 | - | TRBV29-1 | TRBD1 | TGCAGCGTCTCCTACCCCGGGACAGGGCACAATGAGCAGTTCTTC | CSVSYPGTGHNEQFF
TRBJ2-1 | many | TRBV20-1 | TRBD2 | TGCAGTGCTAGCCTAGCGGGAGTCAATGAGCAGTTCTTC | CSASLAGVNEQFF
TRBJ1-6 | few | TRBV7-2 | TRBD1 | TGTGCCAGCAGCTTAGTGTGGGACAGGGGGGATTCACCCCTCCACTTT | CASSLVWDRGDSPLHF
TRBJ1-1 | - | TRBV4-1 | - | TGCGCCAGCAGCCAAGGTAAGGGTTACACTGAAGCTTTCTTT | CASSQGKGYTEAFF
TRBJ2-1 | - | TRBV11-1 | TRBD2 | TGTGCCAGCAGCTTAGACGGGCAGGGAGGGTCCTACAATGAGCAGTTCTTC | CASSLDGQGGSYNEQFF
TRBJ2-3 | many | TRBV7-2 | - | TGTGCCAGCAGCCCTACTAAGGATTACCGGTATTTT | CASSPTKDYRYF
TRBJ1-2 | many | TRBV28 | - | TGTGCCAGCAGTCTCCACTATGGCTACACCTTC | CASSLHYGYTF
TRBJ1-2 | few | TRBV19 | - | TGTGCCAGTAGTATAGGCGACACTGGCTACACCTTC | CASSIGDTGYTF
TRBJ2-7 | many | TRBV20-1 | TRBD2 | TGCAGTGCTAGTGGACTAGCGGATACCTACGAGCAGTACTTC | CSASGLADTYEQYF
TRBJ2-7 | many | TRBV7-6 | TRBD1 | TGTGCCAGCAGCCGCATCGGGACAGGGTCCCTTAGCTCCTACGAGCAGTACTTC | CASSRIGTGSLSSYEQYF
TRBJ2-7 | many | TRBV29-1 | - | TGCAGCGTTGATTACCGCGGGGTTAGCTCCTACGAGCAGTACTTC | CSVDYRGVSSYEQYF
TRBJ2-7 | many | TRBV2 | - | TGTGCCAGCAGTGCGGGCACAGGGAATGTGTACGAGCAGTACTTC | CASSAGTGNVYEQYF
TRBJ2-7 | many | TRBV5-1 | TRBD1 | TGCGCCAGCAGCTTGGTTGGACAGGGGAACGAGCAGTACTTC | CASSLVGQGNEQYF
TRBJ1-2 | - | TRBV2 | - | TGTGCCAGCAGTGAATCCGGGACGACTAACTATGGCTACACCTTC | CASSESGTTNYGYTF
TRBJ1-1 | many | TRBV28 | - | TGTGCCAGCAGCTCCAAACAGGGGAACACTGAAGCTTTCTTT | CASSSKQGNTEAFF
TRBJ1-2 | many | TRBV6-2/TRBV6-3 | TRBD1 | TGTGCCAGCAGTTACCCGACAGGGGGGCTTAACTATGGCTACACCTTC | CASSYPTGGLNYGYTF
TRBJ2-2 | once | TRBV7-9 | TRBD2 | TGTGCCAGCAGCGAGACTAGCGGGCGGGAGCTGTTTTTT | CASSETSGRELFF
TRBJ2-7 | many | TRBV5-1 | TRBD1 | TGCGCCAGCAGCCTGGGACAGAATATCTACGAGCAGTACTTC | CASSLGQNIYEQYF